Listed below are T cell receptor beta chains from one sample, sequenced in a study of cytotoxic CD8 clonotypes in ibrutinib-treated CLL. The repertoire was sequenced with immunoSEQ multiplex PCR; TCRdb's copy has only in-frame clones and lacks some. The sample shows some 140,000 clones, around 90% of them seen only once. The source material was PBMCs, sampled after 12 months of ibrutinib treatment. These receptor sequences come from a human donor with chronic lymphocytic leukemia. The CDR3 runs from the conserved cysteine through the conserved F or W. Fields, in order: J gene, V gene, D gene, clone size, CDR3 DNA, CDR3 protein. D genes are given only for firm matches. The size field is filled for only some rows; it gives once, few, many or a size class.

J: TRBJ2-2; V: TRBV28; D: -; size: -; DNA: TGTGCCAGCAGTCTACTTCTCCGGACAGCCGGGGAGCTGTTTTTT; CDR3: CASSLLLRTAGELFF
J: TRBJ2-2; V: TRBV6-5; D: TRBD2; size: -; DNA: TGTGCCAGCGGGAGGGAACGCACCGGGGAGCTGTTTTTT; CDR3: CASGRERTGELFF
J: TRBJ1-1; V: TRBV12-2; D: -; size: -; DNA: TGTGCAAGTCGCGAAAAGACGGCGGTTATGAACACTGAAGCTTTCTTT; CDR3: CASREKTAVMNTEAFF
J: TRBJ1-1; V: TRBV10-3; D: -; size: once; DNA: TGTGCCATCCGCCGGGGTCCTGAAGCTTTCTTT; CDR3: CAIRRGPEAFF
J: TRBJ2-7; V: TRBV7-2; D: -; size: -; DNA: TGTGCCAGCAGCCCGGACGGGTTGGGTTACTACGAGCAGTACTTC; CDR3: CASSPDGLGYYEQYF
J: TRBJ1-1; V: TRBV18; D: -; size: -; DNA: TGTGCCAGCTCACCATCTCGGGGGAACACTGAAGCTTTCTTT; CDR3: CASSPSRGNTEAFF
J: TRBJ2-3; V: TRBV4-1; D: TRBD1; size: -; DNA: TGCGCCAGCAGCCATATACCGGGACAGGGTACAGATACGCAGTATTTT; CDR3: CASSHIPGQGTDTQYF
J: TRBJ2-7; V: TRBV27; D: -; size: -; DNA: TGTGCCAGCAGTTTTAGGTTTGGGGGTAGAATCTCGAGTGAGCAGTACTTC; CDR3: CASSFRFGGRISSEQYF
J: TRBJ1-5; V: TRBV6-1; D: TRBD1; size: -; DNA: TGTGCCAGCAGTGACCGGGACAGGGACTTAAAGCCCCAGCATTTT; CDR3: CASSDRDRDLKPQHF
J: TRBJ2-7; V: TRBV6-4; D: -; size: -; DNA: TGTGCCAGCAGTGACTCGTTTCGAATGGGGGCGAAGAAGAAGCGCTACGAGCAGTACTTC; CDR3: CASSDSFRMGAKKKRYEQYF
J: TRBJ2-5; V: TRBV19; D: -; size: -; DNA: TGTGCCAGTAGTATCGGACAGTTTGGCGGGACCCAGTACTTC; CDR3: CASSIGQFGGTQYF
J: TRBJ1-1; V: TRBV20-1; D: -; size: -; DNA: TGCAGGGGGAGCGGTCGAGCTGAAGCTTTCTTT; CDR3: CRGSGRAEAFF
J: TRBJ1-5; V: TRBV5-6; D: TRBD1; size: -; DNA: TGTGCCAGCAGCTTGCGCGGGAGACAGGGGCACAATCAGCCCCAGCATTTT; CDR3: CASSLRGRQGHNQPQHF
J: TRBJ2-1; V: TRBV9; D: TRBD2; size: once; DNA: TGTGCCAGCAGCGTAGCTGGGACTAGCTACAATGAGCAGTTCTTC; CDR3: CASSVAGTSYNEQFF
J: TRBJ2-7; V: TRBV4-2; D: TRBD2; size: once; DNA: TGTGCCAGCAGCCAAGTTGTGGGACTAGCGGGAGGCCTAACCTACGAGCAGTACTTC; CDR3: CASSQVVGLAGGLTYEQYF
J: TRBJ2-7; V: TRBV6-5; D: -; size: -; DNA: TGTGCCAGCAGGGGGGGAGAGACATACTACGAGCAGTACTTC; CDR3: CASRGGETYYEQYF
J: TRBJ2-2; V: TRBV15; D: TRBD1; size: -; DNA: TGTGCCACCACCCCGGGACAGGGTTACACCGGGGAGCTGTTTTTT; CDR3: CATTPGQGYTGELFF
J: TRBJ2-3; V: TRBV5-1; D: -; size: -; DNA: TGCGCCAGCAGGCGCTGGGAGGGGGCCGGAGATACGCAGTATTTT; CDR3: CASRRWEGAGDTQYF
J: TRBJ2-7; V: TRBV9; D: TRBD2; size: once; DNA: TGTGCCAGCAGCGTAGGGATAGCGGGCCCCTACGAGCAGTACTTC; CDR3: CASSVGIAGPYEQYF
J: TRBJ2-7; V: TRBV9; D: TRBD2; size: -; DNA: TGTGCCAGCAGCGTAGATGGTGGGACTAGCAACGAGCAGTACTTC; CDR3: CASSVDGGTSNEQYF
J: TRBJ2-2; V: TRBV6-1; D: TRBD2; size: -; DNA: TGTGGGGGGGGAGGCCTAACGAACACCGGGGAGCTGTTTTTT; CDR3: CGGGGLTNTGELFF
J: TRBJ2-6; V: TRBV19; D: -; size: -; DNA: TGTGCCAGTAGTATCGTAGACTCTGGGGCCAACGTCCTGACTTTC; CDR3: CASSIVDSGANVLTF
J: TRBJ2-1; V: TRBV27; D: TRBD2; size: once; DNA: TGTGCCAGCAGTTATCGACTAGCGGGAGTCGGCTCCTACAATGAGCAGTTCTTC; CDR3: CASSYRLAGVGSYNEQFF
J: TRBJ1-4; V: TRBV6-5; D: -; size: -; DNA: TGTGCCAGCAGTCTCTACGGGGTTAATGAAAAACTGTTTTTT; CDR3: CASSLYGVNEKLFF
J: TRBJ2-7; V: TRBV6-5; D: -; size: -; DNA: TGTGCCAGCAGTAATATACAGGGTTCCCACGAGCAGTACTTC; CDR3: CASSNIQGSHEQYF
J: TRBJ2-2; V: TRBV9; D: -; size: -; DNA: TGTGCCAGCAGCGTACTCGGGCTCACTACCGGGGAGCTGTTTTTT; CDR3: CASSVLGLTTGELFF
J: TRBJ2-1; V: TRBV19; D: TRBD2; size: -; DNA: TGTGCCAGTAGTCCTAGCGGGGGCTACAATGAGCAGTTCTTC; CDR3: CASSPSGGYNEQFF
J: TRBJ1-2; V: TRBV10-3; D: TRBD1; size: -; DNA: TGTGCCATCAGCACCTCTGGGACAGACCGGCGAGCCGGCTACACCTTC; CDR3: CAISTSGTDRRAGYTF
J: TRBJ1-3; V: TRBV25-1; D: TRBD1; size: -; DNA: TGTGCCAGCAGTGAATCTGACAGGGGGACCTCTGGAAACACCATATATTTT; CDR3: CASSESDRGTSGNTIYF
J: TRBJ2-3; V: TRBV9; D: -; size: -; DNA: TGTGCCAGCAGCGTCGACAGCCTCACGGATACGCAGTATTTT; CDR3: CASSVDSLTDTQYF
J: TRBJ2-2; V: TRBV7-9; D: TRBD1; size: -; DNA: TGTGCCAGCAGCTGGAGAGGGACAGGACCCACCGGGGAGCTGTTTTTT; CDR3: CASSWRGTGPTGELFF
J: TRBJ1-5; V: TRBV13; D: -; size: -; DNA: TGTGCCAGCAGCTTAGGTGGCTGGTCCACGGGGCAGCCCCAGCATTTT; CDR3: CASSLGGWSTGQPQHF